A selection of T cell receptor beta chains follows, all from one sample in a study of T cell clonotyping in hematopoietic cell transplantation. Clones were sequenced by immunoSEQ multiplex PCR, and TCRdb holds only the in-frame ones, with some missing. The table shows around 4,000 clones, with 85% to 95% occurring only once. Material: peripheral blood mononuclear cells, obtained 30 days after allogeneic stem cell transplant. The receptor source for this set is a male patient in his 70s who had an allogeneic stem cell transplant from an unrelated donor, so T cells may come from the graft donor. Some clones in this sample may be carry-over from other donors' samples. The CDR3 runs from the conserved cysteine through the conserved F or W. A D gene is named only where the DNA matches it firmly. Clone sizes are given selectively: once, few, many, or a class where the clone is expanded.

len: 18
abundance: NA
d_gene: TRBD2
j_gene: TRBJ2-1
v_gene: TRBV6-4
CDR3nt: TGTGCCAGCAGTTCCAGGTGGGGACTAGCGGGAGACAGCAATGAGCAGTTCTTC
CDR3aa: CASSSRWGLAGDSNEQFF

len: 16
abundance: NA
d_gene: TRBD2
j_gene: TRBJ2-1
v_gene: TRBV5-6
CDR3nt: TGTGCCAGCAGCTTGGGGACTAGCGGGGCTAGCAATGAGCAGTTCTTC
CDR3aa: CASSLGTSGASNEQFF

len: 12
abundance: NA
d_gene: NA
j_gene: TRBJ2-7
v_gene: TRBV2
CDR3nt: TGTGCCAGCAGTCTGAGCTCCTACGAGCAGTACTTC
CDR3aa: CASSLSSYEQYF

len: 17
abundance: NA
d_gene: NA
j_gene: TRBJ2-7
v_gene: TRBV10-3
CDR3nt: TGTGCCATCAGTGGGAGGATGTTTGCGGAGGGCCCCTACGAGCAGTACTTC
CDR3aa: CAISGRMFAEGPYEQYF

len: 13
abundance: once
d_gene: NA
j_gene: TRBJ1-1
v_gene: TRBV7-9
CDR3nt: TGTGCCAGCAGCTTAGTGAGGAATACCGAAGCTTTCTTT
CDR3aa: CASSLVRNTEAFF

len: 15
abundance: NA
d_gene: NA
j_gene: TRBJ1-1
v_gene: TRBV7-9
CDR3nt: TGTGCCAGCAGCTTAGAGACAGCGGGGGCCACTGAAGCTTTCTTT
CDR3aa: CASSLETAGATEAFF

len: 14
abundance: NA
d_gene: NA
j_gene: TRBJ1-3
v_gene: TRBV5-4
CDR3nt: TGTGCCAGCAGCTTGGAGGGGTTTGGAAACACCATATATTTT
CDR3aa: CASSLEGFGNTIYF

len: 14
abundance: NA
d_gene: NA
j_gene: TRBJ2-3
v_gene: TRBV9
CDR3nt: TGTGCCAGCAGCGTAGCGACTACCACAGATACGCAGTATTTT
CDR3aa: CASSVATTTDTQYF

len: 16
abundance: NA
d_gene: TRBD1
j_gene: TRBJ1-1
v_gene: TRBV5-1
CDR3nt: TGCGCCAGCAGCGGGGACAGGGCAGCTCAGAACACTGAAGCTTTCTTT
CDR3aa: CASSGDRAAQNTEAFF

len: 15
abundance: NA
d_gene: TRBD1
j_gene: TRBJ1-5
v_gene: TRBV2
CDR3nt: TGTGCCAGCAGTGCAAGGACAGGGGTTGGCCAGCCCCAGCATTTT
CDR3aa: CASSARTGVGQPQHF

len: 13
abundance: NA
d_gene: NA
j_gene: TRBJ1-1
v_gene: TRBV5-4
CDR3nt: TGTGCCAGCATCGACAGAGTGAACACTGAAGCTTTCTTT
CDR3aa: CASIDRVNTEAFF

len: 15
abundance: NA
d_gene: TRBD1
j_gene: TRBJ2-4
v_gene: TRBV28
CDR3nt: TGTGCCAGCAGTTCGGACAGGGAAGCCAAAAACATTCAGTACTTC
CDR3aa: CASSSDREAKNIQYF

len: 15
abundance: once
d_gene: TRBD2
j_gene: TRBJ2-1
v_gene: TRBV15
CDR3nt: TGTGCCACCAGCAGAGCCGCTAGCGGGAGCAATGAGCAGTTCTTC
CDR3aa: CATSRAASGSNEQFF

len: 14
abundance: NA
d_gene: TRBD2
j_gene: TRBJ2-5
v_gene: TRBV6-6
CDR3nt: TGTGCCAGCAGTTATCCGGGGGGGCTGGAGACCCAGTACTTC
CDR3aa: CASSYPGGLETQYF

len: 15
abundance: NA
d_gene: TRBD2
j_gene: TRBJ2-2
v_gene: TRBV30
CDR3nt: TGTGCCTGGAGGAAAAACAGCGGGAGAGCCGGGGAGCTGTTTTTT
CDR3aa: CAWRKNSGRAGELFF

len: 15
abundance: NA
d_gene: NA
j_gene: TRBJ1-1
v_gene: TRBV11-1
CDR3nt: TGTGCCAGCAGCCGCCGGACCACACCGACACCGGAAGCTTTCTTT
CDR3aa: CASSRRTTPTPEAFF

len: 13
abundance: NA
d_gene: NA
j_gene: TRBJ2-7
v_gene: TRBV11-2
CDR3nt: TGTGCCAGCAGCCTGGGGCCGAGATACGAGCAGTACTTC
CDR3aa: CASSLGPRYEQYF

len: 15
abundance: NA
d_gene: TRBD2
j_gene: TRBJ2-5
v_gene: TRBV5-1
CDR3nt: TGCGCCAGCAGCTGGGAACTAGCGGGAGAAGAGACCCAGTACTTC
CDR3aa: CASSWELAGEETQYF

len: 12
abundance: few
d_gene: NA
j_gene: TRBJ1-5
v_gene: TRBV6-4
CDR3nt: TGTGCCAACCCACGGAGAAATCAGCCCCAGCATTTT
CDR3aa: CANPRRNQPQHF

len: 14
abundance: NA
d_gene: NA
j_gene: TRBJ1-5
v_gene: TRBV14
CDR3nt: TGTGCCAGCAGCCCTAACAGGGTTACTCAGCCCCAGCATTTT
CDR3aa: CASSPNRVTQPQHF

len: 14
abundance: NA
d_gene: TRBD1
j_gene: TRBJ2-5
v_gene: TRBV30
CDR3nt: TGTGCCTGGAATTCCGGGACAGGCCTTGGGACCCAGTACTTC
CDR3aa: CAWNSGTGLGTQYF

len: 16
abundance: NA
d_gene: TRBD2
j_gene: TRBJ2-3
v_gene: TRBV25-1
CDR3nt: TGTGCCAGCAGTGAACTTGGGACTATTTACACAGATACGCAGTATTTT
CDR3aa: CASSELGTIYTDTQYF

len: 12
abundance: NA
d_gene: NA
j_gene: TRBJ2-7
v_gene: TRBV2
CDR3nt: TGTGCCAGCACGATAATGCAGTACGAGCAGTACTTC
CDR3aa: CASTIMQYEQYF

len: 12
abundance: once
d_gene: NA
j_gene: TRBJ2-2
v_gene: TRBV6-6
CDR3nt: TGTGCCAGCAGTTATGCCCCCGGGGAGCTGTTTTTT
CDR3aa: CASSYAPGELFF

len: 15
abundance: NA
d_gene: NA
j_gene: TRBJ1-4
v_gene: TRBV11-2
CDR3nt: TGTGCCAGCAGTTCCCGGACCGGCAGCTATGAAAAACTGTTTTTT
CDR3aa: CASSSRTGSYEKLFF

len: 15
abundance: NA
d_gene: TRBD2
j_gene: TRBJ2-7
v_gene: TRBV28
CDR3nt: TGTGCCAGCAGTTTATATGGACTAGCGGGATTTGGGCAGTACTTC
CDR3aa: CASSLYGLAGFGQYF

len: 16
abundance: few
d_gene: NA
j_gene: TRBJ1-6
v_gene: TRBV30
CDR3nt: TGTGCCTGGAGTTTTCAACCGGGACATTATAATTCACCCCTCCACTTT
CDR3aa: CAWSFQPGHYNSPLHF

len: 16
abundance: once
d_gene: NA
j_gene: TRBJ1-6
v_gene: TRBV4-1
CDR3nt: TGCGCCAGCAGCCAAGAGGACAACCCAGGCCTTTCACCCCTCCACTTT
CDR3aa: CASSQEDNPGLSPLHF

len: 15
abundance: NA
d_gene: NA
j_gene: TRBJ2-1
v_gene: TRBV7-9
CDR3nt: TGTGCCAGCAGCCCGTCCAGGGACCTATACAATGAGCAGTTCTTC
CDR3aa: CASSPSRDLYNEQFF

len: 15
abundance: NA
d_gene: TRBD1
j_gene: TRBJ2-5
v_gene: TRBV4-1
CDR3nt: TGCGCCAGCAGCCGGGGGGACAGGGACCAAGAGACCCAGTACTTC
CDR3aa: CASSRGDRDQETQYF

len: 14
abundance: NA
d_gene: NA
j_gene: TRBJ1-1
v_gene: TRBV5-1
CDR3nt: TGCGCCAGCAGCTTGACGTTGGGGAACACTGAAGCTTTCTTT
CDR3aa: CASSLTLGNTEAFF

len: 15
abundance: NA
d_gene: TRBD2
j_gene: TRBJ2-1
v_gene: TRBV6-5
CDR3nt: TGTGCCAGCAGTTACTCTAGCGGGAGGGTCGATGAGCAGTTCTTC
CDR3aa: CASSYSSGRVDEQFF

len: 16
abundance: NA
d_gene: TRBD2
j_gene: TRBJ2-5
v_gene: TRBV2
CDR3nt: TGTGCCAGCAGTGAACCTAGCGGGGGGGCCCGGGAGACCCAGTACTTC
CDR3aa: CASSEPSGGARETQYF

len: 13
abundance: NA
d_gene: NA
j_gene: TRBJ2-2
v_gene: TRBV6-6
CDR3nt: TGTGCCATGGGCGGGACTTCAACCGGGGAGCTGTTTTTT
CDR3aa: CAMGGTSTGELFF

len: 16
abundance: NA
d_gene: NA
j_gene: TRBJ1-5
v_gene: TRBV2
CDR3nt: TGTGCCAGCACTATAAGCGGAACAACCTTTAATCAGCCCCAGCATTTT
CDR3aa: CASTISGTTFNQPQHF

len: 15
abundance: NA
d_gene: TRBD2
j_gene: TRBJ2-1
v_gene: TRBV11-2
CDR3nt: TGTGCCAGCCGCCGCCCAGCGGGATCGAGGTTTGAGCAGTTCTTC
CDR3aa: CASRRPAGSRFEQFF

len: 13
abundance: NA
d_gene: NA
j_gene: TRBJ2-2
v_gene: TRBV6-6
CDR3nt: TGTGCCAGCAGTTACGACGGGACCGGGGAGCTGTTTTTT
CDR3aa: CASSYDGTGELFF

len: 14
abundance: NA
d_gene: NA
j_gene: TRBJ2-7
v_gene: TRBV28
CDR3nt: TGTGCCAGCAGTCCCGGGAGTGCCCCCTACGAGCAGTACTTC
CDR3aa: CASSPGSAPYEQYF

len: 15
abundance: NA
d_gene: TRBD1
j_gene: TRBJ2-1
v_gene: TRBV5-4
CDR3nt: TGTGCCAGCAGTTCCGACAGGGATGCCTACAATGAGCAGTTCTTC
CDR3aa: CASSSDRDAYNEQFF

len: 15
abundance: NA
d_gene: NA
j_gene: TRBJ1-1
v_gene: TRBV7-9
CDR3nt: TGTGCCAGCAGCTTTTCCGGGACGTTGAACACTGAAGCTTTCTTT
CDR3aa: CASSFSGTLNTEAFF

len: 13
abundance: NA
d_gene: NA
j_gene: TRBJ2-5
v_gene: TRBV19
CDR3nt: TGTGCCAGTAACACAGGGACGACAGAGACCCAGTACTTC
CDR3aa: CASNTGTTETQYF